This TCR beta chain originates from a study of blood T cell repertoires in COVID-19. This CDR3 spans 14 amino acids. The J segment lost 8 bases and the V segment lost 4 bases, leaving 6 bases of the junction unmatched. Germline V lookup: CDR1 KGHDR, CDR2 SFDVKD. Sequencing was performed with immunoSEQ multiplex PCR; in TCRdb, only in-frame clones are kept and a portion is missing. The sample lists about 100,000 clones; over 70% were seen once. V gene TRBV24-1 combines with J gene TRBJ2-1; TRBD1 agrees at 8 bases. The origin of this receptor is a man aged 55 to 69 with acute or convalescent COVID-19. The sequenced sample consisted of peripheral blood. In nucleotides, the CDR3 is TGTGCCACCAGTGACTCTCAGGGGGCCTATGAGCAGTTCTTC. Translated: CATSDSQGAYEQFF.